This T cell receptor beta chain was observed in a study of monozygotic twins with inflammatory bowel disease (dated by TCRdb to about 2019). Study-level background: The full study comprised around 30 monozygotic twin pairs: nine German pairs (four IBD-concordant, five IBD-discordant) and 19 IBD-discordant Danish pairs. Each individual had, on average, about 151 000 unique TCRalpha sequences and 181 000 unique TCRbeta sequences available for analysis. The search for disease-associated traits relied mainly on comparing, within discordant pairs, IBD patients with their genetically identical healthy co-twins.

Library creation used 5' RACE. Preparation of each TCR library used 3,000 to 4,000 ng of total RNA. For each sample, cDNA synthesis with SMARTScribe reverse transcriptase was split into eight separate reactions. During cDNA synthesis, unique molecular identifiers containing a 6-nucleotide sample barcode were introduced by template switching. TCRalpha and TCRbeta cDNA was amplified by two nested PCRs of approximately 17 and 9 cycles, with bead purification after each PCR. Before amplification, the cDNA was treated with uracil DNA-glycosylase and purified using the QIAquick PCR purification kit. The second PCR added Illumina TruSeq-compatible adapters along with sample-specific barcodes. TapeStation and Qubit were used to check library quality and concentration, and around 4.5 ng of each library went into the pool. Pooled libraries were sequenced on an Illumina HiSeq2500 single-index Rapid Run with 2 x 100 bp reads and custom sequencing primers. Regarding the original processing steps: MiGEC version 1.2.6 was used for UMI-based consensus assembly, which corrected PCR and sequencing errors. MiXCR version 2.1.1 was used for V(D)J alignment, clonotype assembly and CDR3 extraction. To normalise gene usage, clonotype sharing and MAIT/NKT TCR abundance, the top 1000, 10 000 and 20 000 clonotypes in each sample were analysed. Diversity was computed as the inverse Simpson index with the vegan R package after downsampling to 27 000 UMIs. Paired Mann-Whitney U tests were applied to discordant twin pairs, and Benjamini-Hochberg correction was used for multiple testing. Each CDR3 protein sequence appears as one entry after TCRdb reprocessed the reads, and no DNA is included. TCRdb assigned the V and J calls; the authors' analysis was not used. The sample table gives roughly 150,000 distinct CDR3 sequences. About 2.7% of the sample is taken by the ten largest.

From each donor, an approximately 2.5 ml peripheral blood sample was collected into PAXgene tubes and stored at -80 degrees C. Without any T cell sorting, total RNA was extracted from whole blood using the PAXgene blood miRNA kit on an automated QIAcube. Peripheral blood from monozygotic twin pairs concordant or discordant for inflammatory bowel disease was subjected to deep TCRalpha and TCRbeta repertoire profiling with unique molecular barcoding. Smoking habits were recorded for all twin pairs, and each individual was classified as a current, former or never smoker. What the work shows at the level of the full study, not this receptor alone: Repertoire similarity did not differ between concordant and discordant twins, which could be due to limited statistical power. Fewer clonotypes were shared with other individuals by IBD patients than by healthy twins, most markedly in patients showing signs of disease activity. No single strong signal or clonotype linked to IBD turned up in the results, so the idea that one exists was not supported. IBD patients had lower TCRbeta repertoire diversity, measured by the inverse Simpson index, than their healthy co-twins. Different T cell subtypes could not be distinguished in the analysis. Background noise and inter-individual variability may have been introduced into the repertoires by the differing immunosuppressive treatments among patients.

As to this clonotype: Its antigen remains undetermined.

Measured from the cysteine to the phenylalanine, the CDR3 is 14 residues long. No DNA sequence is on record. Sequences SGHRS (CDR1) and YFSETQ (CDR2) are obtained from the germline V gene. Material for sequencing was blood. This chain is built from TRBV5-1 and TRBJ2-3; TCRdb lists TRBD1, though no DNA is available to test this call. The TCR was taken from a human donor with ulcerative colitis or Crohn's disease, or a healthy co-twin of an affected twin (not recorded which). This receptor carries the CDR3 CASSLAVRTDTQYF.